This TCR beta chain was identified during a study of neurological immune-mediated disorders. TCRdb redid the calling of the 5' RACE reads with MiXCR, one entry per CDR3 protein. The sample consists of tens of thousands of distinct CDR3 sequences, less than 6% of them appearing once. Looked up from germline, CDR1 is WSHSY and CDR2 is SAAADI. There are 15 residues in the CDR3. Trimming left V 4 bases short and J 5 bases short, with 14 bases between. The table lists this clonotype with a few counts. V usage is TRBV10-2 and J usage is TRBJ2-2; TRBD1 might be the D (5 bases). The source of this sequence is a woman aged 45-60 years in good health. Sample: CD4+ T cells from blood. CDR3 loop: CASSGTQGWTGELFF. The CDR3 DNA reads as TGCGCCAGCAGTGGTACTCAGGGTTGGACCGGGGAGCTGTTTTTT.